The source of this T cell receptor (beta chain) is a study of T cells in Graves' hyperthyroidism and ophthalmopathy. Hyperthyroidism patients were newly diagnosed, had disease duration under 2 months, and were aged 18 to 65 years. The CDR3 regions of TCR beta were amplified from RNA transcripts. An initial round of RT-PCR targeting the TCR CDR3 relied on the HTBI primer set. TCRdb redid the calling of the multiplex PCR reads with MiXCR, one entry per CDR3 protein. The sample holds about 700,000 distinct CDR3 sequences; 13% to 15% are singletons and the top ten take more than 8.5%. This clonotype was found many times. Between the trimmed V and J ends, which lost 5 bases and 6 bases, there was a span of 17 bases. Germline V lookup: CDR1 SEHNR, CDR2 FQNEAQ (reference sequence). The CDR3 spans 15 residues.

This chain joins TRBV7-9 and TRBJ2-1; D call uncertain. Specimen: blood. This receptor was obtained from a woman under 30 with Graves' hyperthyroidism. The CDR3 region is CASSPQEGRGNEQFF. CDR3 nucleotides: TGTGCCAGCAGCCCCCAGGAAGGTCGTGGCAATGAGCAGTTCTTC.